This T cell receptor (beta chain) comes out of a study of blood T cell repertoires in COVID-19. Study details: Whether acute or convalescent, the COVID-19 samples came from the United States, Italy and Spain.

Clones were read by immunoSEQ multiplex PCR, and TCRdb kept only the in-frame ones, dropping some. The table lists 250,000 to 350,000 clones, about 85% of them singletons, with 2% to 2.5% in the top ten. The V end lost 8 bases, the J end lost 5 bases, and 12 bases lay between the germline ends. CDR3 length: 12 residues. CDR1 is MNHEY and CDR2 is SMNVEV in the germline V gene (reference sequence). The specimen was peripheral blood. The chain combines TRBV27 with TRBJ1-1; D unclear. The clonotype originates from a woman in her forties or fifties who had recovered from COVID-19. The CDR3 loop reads CASLGGGTEAFF. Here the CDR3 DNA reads TGTGCCAGCTTAGGAGGTGGGACTGAAGCTTTCTTT.